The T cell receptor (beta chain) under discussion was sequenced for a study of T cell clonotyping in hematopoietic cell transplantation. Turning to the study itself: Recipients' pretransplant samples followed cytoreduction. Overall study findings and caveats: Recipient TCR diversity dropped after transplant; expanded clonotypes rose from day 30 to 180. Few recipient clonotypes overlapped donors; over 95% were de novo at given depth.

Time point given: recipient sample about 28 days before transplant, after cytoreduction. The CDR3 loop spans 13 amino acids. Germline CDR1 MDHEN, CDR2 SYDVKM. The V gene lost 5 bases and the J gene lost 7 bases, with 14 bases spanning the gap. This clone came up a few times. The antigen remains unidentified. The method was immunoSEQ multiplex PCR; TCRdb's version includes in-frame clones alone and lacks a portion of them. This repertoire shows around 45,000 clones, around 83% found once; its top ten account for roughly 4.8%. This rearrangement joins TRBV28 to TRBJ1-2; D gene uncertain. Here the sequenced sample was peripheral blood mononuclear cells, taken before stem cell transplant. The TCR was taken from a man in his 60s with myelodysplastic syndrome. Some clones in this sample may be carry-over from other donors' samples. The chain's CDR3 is CASSLGGLSGYTF. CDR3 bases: TGTGCCAGCAGTCTAGGTGGGCTTAGTGGCTACACCTTC.